This is a list of T cell receptor beta chains from one sample in a study of blood T cell repertoires in COVID-19. The protocol was immunoSEQ multiplex PCR, while the TCRdb copy is restricted to in-frame clones and leaves out a portion. The table shows approximately 85,000 clones, with about 86% occurring only once. Sequencing was carried out using peripheral blood. These receptors were taken from a woman at least 80 years old in a cohort sampled during active or convalescent COVID-19. Each CDR3 is given with its conserved first and last residue. A D gene is named only where the DNA matches it firmly. Expanded clones get a size class; other rows say once, few or many, or leave the size out.

D gene: .
V gene: TRBV3-1/TRBV3-2
J gene: TRBJ1-5
clone size: .
CDR3 DNA: TGTGCCAGCAGCTATACACAGGGTCCCAATCAGCCCCAGCATTTT
CDR3 protein: CASSYTQGPNQPQHF

D gene: .
V gene: TRBV19
J gene: TRBJ1-1
clone size: .
CDR3 DNA: TGTGCCAGTACCCCCGGGGTGACTGAAGCTTTCTTT
CDR3 protein: CASTPGVTEAFF

D gene: .
V gene: TRBV19
J gene: TRBJ2-7
clone size: .
CDR3 DNA: TGTGCCAGTAGTACCAGGGGTTACGAGCAGTACTTC
CDR3 protein: CASSTRGYEQYF

D gene: TRBD1
V gene: TRBV18
J gene: TRBJ1-1
clone size: .
CDR3 DNA: TGTGCCAGCTCCCCCGGACAGGGGAACACTGAAGCTTTCTTT
CDR3 protein: CASSPGQGNTEAFF

D gene: .
V gene: TRBV7-3
J gene: TRBJ2-2
clone size: .
CDR3 DNA: TGTGCCAGCAGCCCCCCGGTCGGCGGGGAGCTGTTTTTT
CDR3 protein: CASSPPVGGELFF

D gene: TRBD2
V gene: TRBV3-1/TRBV3-2
J gene: TRBJ2-1
clone size: .
CDR3 DNA: TGTGCCAGCAGCCAAGTGGTTCGGGAGGGCCGGTCCGATGAGCAGTTCTTC
CDR3 protein: CASSQVVREGRSDEQFF

D gene: .
V gene: TRBV18
J gene: TRBJ2-5
clone size: .
CDR3 DNA: TGTGCCAGCTCACCAGGCTCCCCGGGAGAGACCCAGTACTTC
CDR3 protein: CASSPGSPGETQYF

D gene: TRBD1
V gene: TRBV30
J gene: TRBJ1-2
clone size: once
CDR3 DNA: TGTGCCTGGAGCTTGGGACAGTACGACTATGGCTACACCTTC
CDR3 protein: CAWSLGQYDYGYTF

D gene: .
V gene: TRBV28
J gene: TRBJ1-3
clone size: few
CDR3 DNA: TGTGCCAGCAGTTCAGAGCAGGCGAACTCTGGAAACACCATATATTTT
CDR3 protein: CASSSEQANSGNTIYF

D gene: TRBD1
V gene: TRBV6-5
J gene: TRBJ1-1
clone size: once
CDR3 DNA: TGTGCCAGTAGGCAGGGGGGACTTAACACTGAAGCTTTCTTT
CDR3 protein: CASRQGGLNTEAFF

D gene: .
V gene: TRBV11-1
J gene: TRBJ1-3
clone size: .
CDR3 DNA: TGTGCCAGCAGCATAGCCAACTCTGGAAACACCATATATTTT
CDR3 protein: CASSIANSGNTIYF

D gene: TRBD1
V gene: TRBV6-2/TRBV6-3
J gene: TRBJ2-5
clone size: once
CDR3 DNA: TGTGCCAGCAGTTACAAGAGGACAGGGGGGGCAGAGACCCAGTACTTC
CDR3 protein: CASSYKRTGGAETQYF

D gene: TRBD1
V gene: TRBV28
J gene: TRBJ2-7
clone size: .
CDR3 DNA: TGTGCCAGCAGTTTACCCGGACAGGGGACGAGCGAGCAGTACTTC
CDR3 protein: CASSLPGQGTSEQYF

D gene: TRBD1
V gene: TRBV27
J gene: TRBJ2-2
clone size: once
CDR3 DNA: TGTGCCAGCAGCCAAACTCCGGGACAGACGAACACCGGGGAGCTGTTTTTT
CDR3 protein: CASSQTPGQTNTGELFF

D gene: .
V gene: TRBV24-1
J gene: TRBJ1-1
clone size: .
CDR3 DNA: TGTGCCACCGCCGGAGGAGGAGGAGGTGAAGCTTTCTTT
CDR3 protein: CATAGGGGGEAFF

D gene: TRBD2
V gene: TRBV5-4
J gene: TRBJ2-5
clone size: .
CDR3 DNA: TGTGCCAGCAGCTTTGGACGGGGGGGGGAGACCCAGTACTTC
CDR3 protein: CASSFGRGGETQYF

D gene: TRBD1
V gene: TRBV28
J gene: TRBJ1-2
clone size: .
CDR3 DNA: TGTGCCACCAGCGACAGGGTTAATGGCTACACCTTC
CDR3 protein: CATSDRVNGYTF

D gene: .
V gene: TRBV2
J gene: TRBJ1-2
clone size: .
CDR3 DNA: TGTGCCAGCAGTCGAACCGCAGGGAACTATGGCTACACCTTC
CDR3 protein: CASSRTAGNYGYTF

D gene: TRBD1
V gene: TRBV29-1
J gene: TRBJ1-6
clone size: .
CDR3 DNA: TGCAGCGTCCGACAGGGGGATAGTTCACCCCTCCACTTT
CDR3 protein: CSVRQGDSSPLHF

D gene: .
V gene: TRBV20-1
J gene: TRBJ1-3
clone size: .
CDR3 DNA: TGCAGTGCTAGTCCCTCGAGCTCTGGAAACACCATATATTTT
CDR3 protein: CSASPSSSGNTIYF

D gene: .
V gene: TRBV2
J gene: TRBJ1-5
clone size: .
CDR3 DNA: TGTGCCAGCAGTACAGGGTTAAATCAGCCCCAGCATTTT
CDR3 protein: CASSTGLNQPQHF

D gene: TRBD2
V gene: TRBV9
J gene: TRBJ2-1
clone size: .
CDR3 DNA: TGTGCCAGCAGCGTAGTGGGACTAGAATTGATCAATGAGCAGTTCTTC
CDR3 protein: CASSVVGLELINEQFF

D gene: TRBD1
V gene: TRBV5-4
J gene: TRBJ2-5
clone size: .
CDR3 DNA: TGTGCCAGCAGTCGGGACAGGTACCAAGAGACCCAGTACTTC
CDR3 protein: CASSRDRYQETQYF

D gene: TRBD1
V gene: TRBV5-4
J gene: TRBJ1-2
clone size: .
CDR3 DNA: TGTGCCAGCAGCGAGACAGGGATTAATAACTATGGCTACACCTTC
CDR3 protein: CASSETGINNYGYTF

D gene: .
V gene: TRBV19
J gene: TRBJ1-5
clone size: few
CDR3 DNA: TGTGCCAGTGACGATACAGGGTATAATCAGCCCCAGCATTTT
CDR3 protein: CASDDTGYNQPQHF

D gene: .
V gene: TRBV18
J gene: TRBJ2-1
clone size: few
CDR3 DNA: TGTGCCAGCTCACCAGGCAGCTCCTACAATGAGCAGTTCTTC
CDR3 protein: CASSPGSSYNEQFF

D gene: .
V gene: TRBV11-3
J gene: TRBJ2-1
clone size: .
CDR3 DNA: TGTGCCAGCAGCTTAAGGGGGAGCTCCTACAATGAGCAGTTCTTC
CDR3 protein: CASSLRGSSYNEQFF

D gene: TRBD1
V gene: TRBV2
J gene: TRBJ1-1
clone size: .
CDR3 DNA: TGTGCCAGCGGATCGGACAGGGGTAGGAACACTGAAGCTTTCTTT
CDR3 protein: CASGSDRGRNTEAFF

D gene: TRBD2
V gene: TRBV30
J gene: TRBJ2-1
clone size: .
CDR3 DNA: TGTGCCTGGAGGGGGGGGACTAGCGGGAGTGTTGAGCAGTTCTTC
CDR3 protein: CAWRGGTSGSVEQFF

D gene: TRBD2
V gene: TRBV19
J gene: TRBJ2-7
clone size: few
CDR3 DNA: TGTGCCAGTACCTTCCCGGGACTAGCGGGAACCAAATACGAGCAGTACTTC
CDR3 protein: CASTFPGLAGTKYEQYF

D gene: .
V gene: TRBV6-5
J gene: TRBJ2-3
clone size: .
CDR3 DNA: TGTGCCAGCAGCAGGGCAGCAGATACGCAGTATTTT
CDR3 protein: CASSRAADTQYF

D gene: TRBD2
V gene: TRBV5-1
J gene: TRBJ2-1
clone size: .
CDR3 DNA: TGCGCCAGCAGCTACTCGACTAGCTCACTTGCATACAATGAGCAGTTCTTC
CDR3 protein: CASSYSTSSLAYNEQFF

D gene: TRBD1
V gene: TRBV5-1
J gene: TRBJ2-4
clone size: .
CDR3 DNA: TGCGCCAGCAGCTTGGATACGGGGACAGTGGATCTAGCCAAAAACATTCAGTACTTC
CDR3 protein: CASSLDTGTVDLAKNIQYF

D gene: TRBD1
V gene: TRBV11-3
J gene: TRBJ2-3
clone size: .
CDR3 DNA: TGTGCCAGCAGCTTAGTGCAGGGGGCGGCAGATACGCAGTATTTT
CDR3 protein: CASSLVQGAADTQYF

D gene: .
V gene: TRBV6-4
J gene: TRBJ1-1
clone size: .
CDR3 DNA: TGTGCCAGCAGTGACTCCGTTGGGGCTTCTGAAGCTTTCTTT
CDR3 protein: CASSDSVGASEAFF

D gene: .
V gene: TRBV4-2
J gene: TRBJ2-2
clone size: .
CDR3 DNA: TGTGCCAGCAGCCAGATTCGGGACACCGGGGAGCTGTTTTTT
CDR3 protein: CASSQIRDTGELFF

D gene: .
V gene: TRBV19
J gene: TRBJ1-5
clone size: .
CDR3 DNA: TGTGCCAGTAGTAGGGGCCCTCAGCCCCAGCATTTT
CDR3 protein: CASSRGPQPQHF

D gene: .
V gene: TRBV7-9
J gene: TRBJ1-5
clone size: .
CDR3 DNA: TGTGCCAGCAGCCCCGGGACACCCGGACGTTATCGAAATCAGCCCCAGCATTTT
CDR3 protein: CASSPGTPGRYRNQPQHF

D gene: TRBD2
V gene: TRBV6-5
J gene: TRBJ2-1
clone size: .
CDR3 DNA: TGTGCCAGCAAAAGTACTAGCGGCTCCTACAATGAGCAGTTCTTC
CDR3 protein: CASKSTSGSYNEQFF

D gene: .
V gene: TRBV4-1
J gene: TRBJ2-6
clone size: .
CDR3 DNA: TGCGCCAGCAGCCAAGATCATGGCAGGGGAGCTGATTCTGGGGCCAACGTCCTGACTTTC
CDR3 protein: CASSQDHGRGADSGANVLTF

D gene: .
V gene: TRBV7-3
J gene: TRBJ1-5
clone size: .
CDR3 DNA: TGTGCCAGCAGCTCGGGGGACGGACATCAGCCCCAGCATTTT
CDR3 protein: CASSSGDGHQPQHF

D gene: .
V gene: TRBV27
J gene: TRBJ1-2
clone size: .
CDR3 DNA: TGTGCCAGCAGTTCCCCAGGGGTTAATGGCTACACCTTC
CDR3 protein: CASSSPGVNGYTF

D gene: .
V gene: TRBV25-1
J gene: TRBJ1-1
clone size: .
CDR3 DNA: TGTGCCAGCACCTGGGCGAACACTGAAGCTTTCTTT
CDR3 protein: CASTWANTEAFF

D gene: .
V gene: TRBV18
J gene: TRBJ2-1
clone size: .
CDR3 DNA: TGTGCCAGCTCACCACCAGGGGCTGAGCAGTTCTTC
CDR3 protein: CASSPPGAEQFF

D gene: .
V gene: TRBV30
J gene: TRBJ1-1
clone size: .
CDR3 DNA: TGTGCCTGGAGGGAGCCCGGGGGTAGCACTGAAGCTTTCTTT
CDR3 protein: CAWREPGGSTEAFF

D gene: TRBD2
V gene: TRBV5-1
J gene: TRBJ2-1
clone size: .
CDR3 DNA: TGCGCCAGCAGCTCACTAGCGGACAGCTCCTACAATGAGCAGTTCTTC
CDR3 protein: CASSSLADSSYNEQFF

D gene: .
V gene: TRBV11-2
J gene: TRBJ2-1
clone size: .
CDR3 DNA: TGTGCCAGCAGCTTAGCACTAGCCGCTTACAATGAGCAGTTCTTC
CDR3 protein: CASSLALAAYNEQFF

D gene: TRBD1
V gene: TRBV27
J gene: TRBJ2-7
clone size: .
CDR3 DNA: TGTGCCAGCAGTGCCTGGGACAGGGGCGGCGAGCAGTACTTC
CDR3 protein: CASSAWDRGGEQYF

D gene: .
V gene: TRBV3-1/TRBV3-2
J gene: TRBJ2-7
clone size: .
CDR3 DNA: TGTGCCAGCAGCCAACTAGCTTACGAGCAGTACTTC
CDR3 protein: CASSQLAYEQYF

D gene: .
V gene: TRBV5-1
J gene: TRBJ1-2
clone size: .
CDR3 DNA: TGCGCCAGCAGCTTGGGGCAAGAAAACTATGGCTACACCTTC
CDR3 protein: CASSLGQENYGYTF

D gene: .
V gene: TRBV24-1
J gene: TRBJ2-7
clone size: .
CDR3 DNA: TGTGCCACCAGTGATCCCTCCAGGGACGAGCAGTACTTC
CDR3 protein: CATSDPSRDEQYF

D gene: .
V gene: TRBV6-5
J gene: TRBJ1-5
clone size: .
CDR3 DNA: TGTGCCAGCAGATCCACAGGGAGGGATCAGCCCCAGCATTTT
CDR3 protein: CASRSTGRDQPQHF

D gene: .
V gene: TRBV11-3
J gene: TRBJ2-5
clone size: .
CDR3 DNA: TGTGCCAGCAGCTTAGAAGCGGCGGAGACCCAGTACTTC
CDR3 protein: CASSLEAAETQYF

D gene: .
V gene: TRBV7-2
J gene: TRBJ2-7
clone size: .
CDR3 DNA: TGTGCCAGCAGCTTTCTTGCGGGTAGCTCCTACGAGCAGTACTTC
CDR3 protein: CASSFLAGSSYEQYF